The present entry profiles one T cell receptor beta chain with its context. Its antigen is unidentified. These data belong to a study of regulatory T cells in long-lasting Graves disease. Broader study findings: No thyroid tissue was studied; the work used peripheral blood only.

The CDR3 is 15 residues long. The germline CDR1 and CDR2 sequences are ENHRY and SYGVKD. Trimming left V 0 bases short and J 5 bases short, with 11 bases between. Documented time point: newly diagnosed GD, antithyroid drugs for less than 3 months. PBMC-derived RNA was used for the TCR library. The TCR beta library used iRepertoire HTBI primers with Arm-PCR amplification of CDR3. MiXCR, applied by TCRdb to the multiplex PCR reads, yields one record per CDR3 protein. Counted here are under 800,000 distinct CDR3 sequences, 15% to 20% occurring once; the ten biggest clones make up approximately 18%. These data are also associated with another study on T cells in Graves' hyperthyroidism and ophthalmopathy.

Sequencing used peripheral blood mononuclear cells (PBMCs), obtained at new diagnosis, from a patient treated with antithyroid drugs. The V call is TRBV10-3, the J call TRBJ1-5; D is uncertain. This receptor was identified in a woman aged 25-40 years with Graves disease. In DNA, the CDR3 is TGTGCCATCAGTGAGTCGATAGGGTTTGATCAGCCCCAGCATTTT. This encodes CAISESIGFDQPQHF.